These 28 T cell receptor beta chains came from one sample sequenced in a study of blood T cell repertoires in COVID-19. The table came from immunoSEQ multiplex PCR; TCRdb's copy has only in-frame clones and leaves some out. The repertoire holds roughly 190,000 clones, with around 90% as singletons. The sequenced sample was peripheral blood. All receptors come from a man in his forties or fifties with acute or convalescent COVID-19.

V is TRBV7-2 and J is TRBJ1-4; the D gene is possibly TRBD1 (5 bases). The CDR3 totals 14 residues. Looked up from germline, CDR1 is SGHTA and CDR2 is FQGNSA. Trimming removed 5 bases from V and 3 bases from J, with 10 bases in between. The CDR3 region is CASSPGTSNEKLFF. The DNA for the CDR3 is TGTGCCAGCAGCCCCGGGACTTCTAATGAAAAACTGTTTTTT. Complete variable domain (other parts from reference TRBV7-2 and TRBJ1-4): GAGVSQSPSNKVTEKGKDVELRCDPISGHTALYWYRQSLGQGLEFLIYFQGNSAPDKSGLPSDRFSAERTGGSVSTLTIQRTQQEDSAVYLCASSPGTSNEKLFFGSGTQLSVL.

The genes are TRBV28 and TRBJ2-1; TRBD2 matches at 10 bases. This CDR3 spans 14 amino acids. The trim removed 7 bases at V and 8 bases at J, leaving 8 bases unmatched. The germline CDR1 and CDR2 sequences are MDHEN and SYDVKM. Written as DNA, the CDR3 is TGTGCCAGCACTAAGCGGGAGGGCCTTGATGAGCAGTTCTTC. Protein product: CASTKREGLDEQFF.

The rearrangement uses TRBV6-5 and TRBJ1-6; 8 bases are a match to TRBD1. V shed 4 bases and J 14 bases; nucleotides not matched to a gene: 13. Germline CDR1 reads MNHEY; CDR2 reads SVGAGI. The CDR3 covers 15 residues. The chain's CDR3 is CASSSGQGLIGALHF. The CDR3 DNA sequence: TGTGCCAGCAGTTCCGGACAGGGCCTTATTGGGGCCCTCCACTTT.

The DNA of the CDR3 is TGTGCCAGCGAGCCCGGGACAGGAGGTGAAAAACTGTTTTTT. Amino acids: CASEPGTGGEKLFF. This chain joins TRBV2 and TRBJ1-4, with 8 positions matching TRBD1. The germline gives CDR1 SNHLY, CDR2 FYNNEI. This CDR3 comprises 14 residues. V gave up 8 bases and J gave up 7 bases; unmatched junction bases: 9.

J is TRBJ2-3 and V is TRBV12-3 or TRBV12-4, with a possible D match to TRBD2 (6 bases). V lost 5 bases and J lost 5, with 11 bases in between. This CDR3 region has 13 residues. The CDR3 loop is CASSTPTRDTQYF. The DNA of the CDR3 is TGTGCCAGCAGTACGCCGACTAGAGATACGCAGTATTTT.

The chain recombines TRBV3-1 (or the pseudogene TRBV3-2) with TRBJ2-2; 8 bases line up with TRBD2. V lost 0 bases, J lost 4 bases, and 10 bases stayed unmatched. Germline V gene lookup returns CDR1 LGHDT and CDR2 YNNKEL (reference sequence). CDR3 size: 18 residues. CDR3 sequence (DNA): TGTGCCAGCAGCCAAGATGACAACGGGGGGGCCTTCACCGGGGAGCTGTTTTTT. Its protein is CASSQDDNGGAFTGELFF.

The V call is TRBV11-3, the J call TRBJ1-5; a weak D match, TRBD1 (6 bases). With 1 base removed from V and 1 base from J, the gap between germline ends came to 11 bases. The CDR3 totals 16 residues. Germline CDR1 and CDR2: SGHNT and YENEEA. The CDR3 loop is CASSLVARGSNQPQHF. DNA of the CDR3: TGTGCCAGCAGCTTAGTAGCCAGGGGAAGCAATCAGCCCCAGCATTTT.

This chain connects TRBV12-3 or TRBV12-4 to TRBJ1-2; D call uncertain. The V end was cut by 11 bases, the J end by 5 bases, with 18 bases between. This CDR3 spans 13 amino acids. The CDR3 region has the DNA TGTGCCGTTAAGGTGAAGGAGTTGTATGGCTACACCTTC. Translation gives CAVKVKELYGYTF.

This rearrangement joins TRBV9 to TRBJ1-2; 8 bases fit TRBD1. The CDR3 is 16 residues long. After removal of 2 bases from V and 5 bases from J, the junction contained 11 bases not matched to a gene. CDR1 is SGDLS and CDR2 is YYNGEE in the germline V gene. The CDR3 spells CASSVGQGVSRYGYTF. The CDR3 DNA follows: TGTGCCAGCAGCGTCGGACAGGGCGTAAGTCGATATGGCTACACCTTC.

This chain links TRBV10-2 with TRBJ1-2; D gene unclear. Trimming removed 4 bases at V and 2 bases at J, with 8 bases between. From germline, CDR1 is WSHSY and CDR2 SAAADI. This CDR3 comprises 13 residues. CDR3 nucleotide sequence: TGCGCCAGCAGTGGTGGCGGCAACTATGGCTACACCTTC. Its protein is CASSGGGNYGYTF.

The chain combines TRBV19 with TRBJ1-2; D not certain. The CDR3 is made up of 14 amino acids. Germline V gene sequence: CDR1 LNHDA, CDR2 SQIVND (reference sequence). V lost 6 bases and J lost 2, with 13 bases in between. The CDR3 DNA sequence: TGTGCCAGTAGGCGGGAGTGGTCCAACTATGGCTACACCTTC. Amino acid sequence: CASRREWSNYGYTF.

The count of this clone is one. The chain has TRBV29-1 and TRBJ1-4; unclear D gene. Germline CDR1 SQVTM, CDR2 ANQGSEA. This CDR3 comprises 13 residues. V dropped 7 bases and J dropped 10 bases, with 19 bases sitting between them. The CDR3 nucleotides read TGCAGCGCATCACCCGCGACTGATGGAAAACTGTTTTTT. This translates into CSASPATDGKLFF.

This clone came up once. The V and J genes are TRBV2 and TRBJ1-1; D is ambiguous. The germline CDR1 and CDR2 sequences are SNHLY and FYNNEI. This CDR3 comprises 15 residues. The V and J ends lost 6 bases and 4 bases respectively, with 18 bases between them. CDR3 sequence: CASSLSGGSSTEAFF. CDR3 coding DNA: TGTGCCAGCAGCCTGAGTGGAGGGTCGAGCACTGAAGCTTTCTTT.

The CDR3 sequence: CASSIRGGTDTQYF. The CDR3 DNA follows: TGTGCCAGCAGTATCAGGGGTGGCACAGATACGCAGTATTTT. This chain connects TRBV6-5 to TRBJ2-3; D may be TRBD1 (6 bases). V was clipped by 5 bases and J by 1 base, with 10 bases between them. Germline assignment: CDR1 MNHEY and CDR2 SVGAGI. The CDR3 runs 14 residues.

The rearrangement uses TRBV6-5 and TRBJ1-3; unclear D gene. The CDR3 runs to 15 residues. Germline CDR1 and CDR2: MNHEY and SVGAGI. Deletions cut 5 bases from V and 4 bases from J, with 15 bases between. In DNA, the CDR3 is TGTGCCAGCAGTAGCGGCGAAGCCGGCGGAAACACCATATATTTT. Translation: CASSSGEAGGNTIYF.

This sequence joins TRBV7-8 and TRBJ2-1; 8 nucleotides align to TRBD1. The trim removed 5 bases at V and 1 base at J, leaving 7 bases unmatched. CDR3 length equals 16 residues. The germline gives CDR1 SGHVS, CDR2 FQNEAQ. The CDR3 sequence: CASSLTNRGSYNEQFF. Here the CDR3 DNA reads TGTGCCAGCAGCCTTACAAACAGGGGGTCCTACAATGAGCAGTTCTTC.

The genes are TRBV6-5 and TRBJ2-1; TRBD2 is a possible D gene (5 bases). V was pared by 0 bases and J by 4 bases, with 7 bases between. Germline CDR1 and CDR2: MNHEY and SVGAGI. The CDR3 length is 14 residues. CDR3 nucleotide sequence: TGTGCCAGCAGTTACTCTCCGGGATACAATGAGCAGTTCTTC. This translates into CASSYSPGYNEQFF.

The CDR3 DNA reads as TGTGCCAGCAGCTTTCCCGGGACAGGGGTAACTGAAGCTTTCTTT. Translation: CASSFPGTGVTEAFF. This rearrangement joins TRBV5-4 to TRBJ1-1; TRBD1 agrees at 10 bases. J gave up 5 bases and V 2 bases, and 6 bases lay outside the gene matches. CDR1 is SGHNT, CDR2 YYREEE, per germline (reference sequence). This CDR3 region has 15 residues. Full variable domain (outside the CDR3, taken from reference TRBV5-4 and TRBJ1-1): ETGVTQSPTHLIKTRGQQVTLRCSSQSGHNTVSWYQQALGQGPQFIFQYYREEENGRGNFPPRFSGLQFPNYSSELNVNALELDDSALYLCASSFPGTGVTEAFFGQGTRLTVV.

The J gene is TRBJ2-1, the V gene TRBV5-4; D is unclear. Germline V lookup: CDR1 SGHNT, CDR2 YYREEE (reference sequence). The germline V and J ends were trimmed by 0 bases and 0 bases, with 7 bases remaining between them. CDR3 size: 15 residues. This CDR3 is CASSLEKSSYNEQFF. DNA for the CDR3: TGTGCCAGCAGCTTGGAGAAGAGCTCCTACAATGAGCAGTTCTTC.

This clone was counted once. V and J are TRBV7-9 and TRBJ2-3; a possible D gene is TRBD2 (6 bases). Trimming removed 5 bases from V and 6 bases from J, with 9 bases in between. The CDR3 spans 12 residues. Germline CDR1 SEHNR, CDR2 FQNEAQ (reference sequence). The CDR3 bases are TGTGCCAGCAGCCCGGGGGAGGATACGCAGTATTTT. Amino acid sequence: CASSPGEDTQYF.

The chain carries TRBV5-1 and TRBJ2-5; perhaps TRBD1 as D (6 bases). Germline CDR1 and CDR2: SGHRS and YFSETQ. The CDR3 runs to 15 residues. V lost 1 base, J lost 5 bases, and 15 bases lay in between. The CDR3 here is CASSLQAGVEETQYF. In DNA, the CDR3 is TGCGCCAGCAGCTTGCAGGCAGGGGTGGAGGAGACCCAGTACTTC. Variable domain in full (rest from reference TRBV5-1 and TRBJ2-5): KAGVTQTPRYLIKTRGQQVTLSCSPISGHRSVSWYQQTPGQGLQFLFEYFSETQRNKGNFPGRFSGRQFSNSRSEMNVSTLELGDSALYLCASSLQAGVEETQYFGPGTRLLVL.

The rearrangement uses TRBV3-1 (or the pseudogene TRBV3-2) and TRBJ1-2; D not resolved. V was clipped by 1 base and J by 9 bases, with 9 bases between them. Germline-derived CDR1 and CDR2 are LGHDT and YNNKEL (reference sequence). The CDR3 runs 12 residues. The CDR3 coding sequence is TGTGCCAGCAGCCAAGGAGTTAATAGCTACACCTTC. This sequence encodes CASSQGVNSYTF.

The chain carries TRBV29-1 and TRBJ1-1, with unresolved D. Trimming removed 4 bases from V and 0 bases from J, with 21 bases in between. Per germline, CDR1 SQVTM and CDR2 ANQGSEA. The CDR3 has 17 amino acids. Here the CDR3 DNA reads TGCAGCGTTGTCTATCTTGGTGTGTCTCCCATGAACACTGAAGCTTTCTTT. Translation: CSVVYLGVSPMNTEAFF.

This rearrangement joins TRBV27 to TRBJ2-1; 10 nucleotides line up with TRBD1. This CDR3 has 17 amino acids. With V trimmed by 5 bases and J by 0 bases, 7 bases remained unmatched. The germline gives CDR1 MNHEY, CDR2 SMNVEV (reference sequence). CDR3 nucleotides: TGTGCCAGCAGTGTTTACCGGGACAGGGGCTCCTACAATGAGCAGTTCTTC. It codes for CASSVYRDRGSYNEQFF.

This rearrangement joins TRBV30 to TRBJ2-7, with 8 bases identical to TRBD2. This CDR3 is built from 15 residues. Germline V lookup: CDR1 GTSNPN, CDR2 SVGIG (reference sequence). V lost 0 bases to trimming and J lost 0 bases; unmatched junction nucleotides: 4. The CDR3 region is CAWSVQRGPSYEQYV. The CDR3, as DNA: TGTGCCTGGAGTGTACAGCGGGGGCCCTCCTACGAGCAGTACGTC.

This chain uses TRBV11-2 with TRBJ1-2, with a possible D match to TRBD1 (5 bases). Germline V gene lookup returns CDR1 SGHAT and CDR2 FQNNGV. Between the trimmed V and J ends, which lost 6 bases and 0 bases, there was a span of 14 bases. The CDR3 contains 15 residues. CDR3 residues: CASSWTDSSNYGYTF. Here the CDR3 DNA reads TGTGCCAGCAGTTGGACCGACAGTTCTAACTATGGCTACACCTTC.

This chain joins TRBV6-5 and TRBJ1-1, with D unresolved. Between the trimmed V and J ends, which lost 0 bases and 0 bases, there was a span of 8 bases. The germline gives CDR1 MNHEY, CDR2 SVGAGI. The length of the CDR3 is 15 residues. CDR3 residues: CASSYSALLNTEAFF. The CDR3 DNA reads TGTGCCAGCAGTTACTCGGCACTACTGAACACTGAAGCTTTCTTT.

The CDR3 protein is CASSLAGAGGDTQYF. The CDR3 nucleotides read TGTGCCAGCAGCTTAGCGGGAGCGGGAGGGGATACGCAGTATTTT. This rearrangement joins TRBV7-9 to TRBJ2-3; 10 bases line up with TRBD2. Germline V CDR1 and CDR2: SEHNR, FQNEAQ (reference sequence). The CDR3 runs to 15 residues. Losses at the gene ends were 0 bases for V and 6 bases for J; bases not matched to a gene: 3.